This TCR beta chain was observed in a study of post-analysis software for immune sequencing data. General study results and limits: Higher frequency in patients than in controls was seen for a handful of TRBV segments, with TRBV5-6, TRBV5-1 and TRBV20-1 among them.

This CDR3 has 14 residues. Trimming at V came to 5 bases and at J to 9 bases, leaving 3 bases not matched to a gene. From germline, CDR1 is SEHNR and CDR2 FQNEAQ (reference sequence). Each TCR beta cDNA library carried unique molecular identifiers. TCRdb reprocessed the PCR reads via MiXCR and lists one record per CDR3 protein. Of roughly 800,000 distinct CDR3 sequences detected, approximately 53% appear once; the ten largest clones hold approximately 4.5%. A remark on this clonotype: Its antigen remains unknown.

The TCR comes from a girl aged 5 to 17 with multiple sclerosis. The sample consisted of blood. The chain joins TRBV7-9 to TRBJ2-1; 14 nucleotides match TRBD2. The CDR3 loop is CASSIGLAGGEQFF. DNA of the CDR3: TGTGCCAGCAGCATAGGACTAGCGGGAGGTGAGCAGTTCTTC.